This T cell receptor beta chain was recorded in a study of blood T cell repertoires in COVID-19. CDR1 is SGDLS and CDR2 is YYNGEE in the germline V gene. V was shortened by 2 bases and J by 8 bases, with 16 bases between the two germline ends. The CDR3 has 15 residues. Assay: immunoSEQ multiplex PCR; the TCRdb copy retains only in-frame clones and omits some. The sample has about 120,000 clones; 70% to 80% are singletons. The sample was peripheral blood. The chain is built from TRBV9 and TRBJ1-4, with D possibly matching TRBD1 (5 bases). The receptor's source is a woman over 75 with acute or convalescent COVID-19. CDR3 sequence reads: CASSVAAGLDEKLFF. The CDR3 DNA follows: TGTGCCAGCAGCGTGGCCGCAGGGTTGGACGAAAAACTGTTTTTT.